Here is one T cell receptor (beta chain) with its context. Its target antigen remains unknown. There are no base qualities to consult, and no much larger clone falls within one base. Sequenced on an Illumina HiSeq 2500. Quantitative 5'-RACE with molecular barcodes was used to prepare TCR beta libraries. Per the original workflow: To identify disease-linked TCR variants, a new computational method was used, one built on a probabilistic model of VDJ rearrangement. In TCRdb, the public reads were trimmed at Q25 with fastp and aligned with MiXCR, with productive beta chains retained. Rows merge per CDR3 protein into single entries with the most common DNA and genes. In this record, the V and J calls reflect TCRdb's handling and not the investigators' own analysis. This sample gives about 210,000 distinct CDR3 sequences in total; 6% to 8.5% of them show up just once. The top ten clones comprise around 14% of the sample.

Trimming takes 6 bases off V and 5 bases off J; junction bases not matched to a gene: 6. From the cysteine through the phenylalanine, the CDR3 covers 13 amino acids. Only CDR3 DNA is held: 39 bases, read in frame from base 1. Reading the germline V gene (reference sequence) gives CDR1 SEHNR and CDR2 FQNEAQ. This specimen belongs to a study of CD8 T cells in ankylosing spondylitis (TCRdb year 2017). Looking at the study overall: The study profiled T cell receptor beta repertoires in healthy donors and ankylosing spondylitis patients to find disease-linked TCR variants. The whole study cohort included some 100 healthy donors and around 24 ankylosing spondylitis patients. Peripheral blood samples were taken, and synovial fluid was additionally collected from ankylosing spondylitis patients. Findings and caveats that apply to the study as a whole: The disease-linked clones were reported to be significantly enriched in matched synovial fluid samples from ankylosing spondylitis patients. Some TCR beta motif variants had previously been reported in synovial fluid and blood of reactive arthritis patients, which suggested common disease-initiation mechanisms. A CD8+ phenotype was shown by the disease-linked clones, which were found at relatively low frequencies in peripheral blood. A TCR beta motif of seven or eight highly homologous amino acid variants appeared characteristic of blood from ankylosing spondylitis patients.

The chain is made from TRBV7-9 and TRBJ2-7, with 8 central nucleotides matching TRBD1. This TCR was sampled from a male donor with ankylosing spondylitis. The sequencing sample was made of blood, either unsorted or a sorted T cell fraction (not recorded which). The CDR3 is CASRVQGGHEQYF. The DNA sequence is given as TGTGCCAGCAGAGTACAGGGGGGCCACGAGCAGTACTTC.